Listed here are 19 T cell receptor beta chains from one sample, sequenced in a study of Graves' ophthalmopathy and Graves' hyperthyroidism. RNA served as the template for amplifying TCR beta CDR3 regions. An opening RT-PCR round employed HTBI primers and preceded a second-round multiplex PCR. TCRdb processed the multiplex PCR reads anew with MiXCR; each CDR3 protein has one entry. The sample carries about 700,000 distinct CDR3 sequences, approximately 40% recorded once. Sequences were obtained from peripheral blood. Every receptor here comes from an adult man with Graves' ophthalmopathy.

The chain couples TRBV25-1 to TRBJ2-2; TRBD2 agrees at 10 bases. This CDR3 contains 15 residues. Per germline, CDR1 MGHDK and CDR2 SYGVNS. V trimming: 5 bases; J trimming: 3 bases; junction bases outside the gene matches: 3. In nucleotides, the CDR3 is TGTGCCAGCAGTCCTAGCGGGAGAGACACCGGGGAGCTGTTTTTT. It encodes CASSPSGRDTGELFF.

This chain links TRBV29-1 with TRBJ2-2, with a tentative D call TRBD2 (5 bases). From germline, CDR1 is SQVTM and CDR2 ANQGSEA. The length of the CDR3 is 13 residues. Trimming pared 0 bases from V and 5 bases from J, leaving 7 bases between. The CDR3 sequence is CSVEERGTGELFF. CDR3 in DNA: TGCAGCGTTGAAGAACGGGGAACCGGGGAGCTGTTTTTT.

The sample holds a few counts of this clonotype. V gene TRBV20-1 combines with J gene TRBJ2-7; D not certain. Germline V gene lookup returns CDR1 DFQATT and CDR2 SNEGSKA (reference sequence). The CDR3 runs to 13 residues. Trimming stripped 3 bases from V and 3 bases from J, with 12 bases between. The CDR3 sequence: CSASVIQIYEQYF. In nucleotides, the CDR3 is TGCAGTGCTAGCGTAATCCAAATCTACGAGCAGTACTTC.

This clonotype was seen at least ten times. This chain connects TRBV7-7 to TRBJ1-2; D is ambiguous. CDR3 length equals 9 residues. Germline V gives CDR1 SSHAT, CDR2 FNYEAQ (reference sequence). CDR3 DNA sequence: TGTGCTAGCCGGGATGGCTACACCTTC. It yields the protein CASRDGYTF. Supplemented by reference TRBV7-7 and TRBJ1-2, the full variable domain reads GAGVSQSPRYKVTKRGQDVTLRCDPISSHATLYWYQQALGQGPEFLTYFNYEAQPDKSGLPSDRFSAERPEGSISTLTIQRTEQRDSAMYRCASRDGYTFGSGTRLTVV.

As regards this clonotype: A much larger clone differs from this one at a single base, so this may be a read error. This chain links TRBV12-3 or TRBV12-4 with TRBJ2-5; no firm D call. V lost 8 bases and J lost 4, with 11 bases in between. The CDR3 sequence is 12 residues long. The CDR3 coding sequence is TGTGCCAGCGGTCTGCTTATAGAGACCCAGTACTTC. It codes for CASGLLIETQYF.

V gene TRBV25-1 combines with J gene TRBJ1-6; 10 nucleotides agree with TRBD1. Germline CDR1 reads MGHDK; CDR2 reads SYGVNS. The CDR3 runs 16 residues. The ends lost 3 bases at V and 10 bases at J; junction bases unmatched: 9. The CDR3 DNA follows: TGTGCCAGCAGTGATAGTGCCGGGACAGGGGCCTCACCCCTCCACTTT. It translates to CASSDSAGTGASPLHF.

The J gene is TRBJ2-5, the V gene TRBV4-3; TRBD1 aligns across 8 bases. Germline V lookup: CDR1 LGHNA, CDR2 YSLEER. The CDR3 has 15 residues. Trimming took 4 bases from V and 5 from J; bases not matched to a gene: 9. CDR3 sequence (DNA): TGCGCCAGCAGCCTCCAGGGGGCGACGGGGGAGACCCAGTACTTC. It yields the protein CASSLQGATGETQYF.

Worth noting for this clonotype: A junction boundary mismatches the germline segment, possibly from a read error. The chain links TRBV10-2 to TRBJ2-7; D gene unclear. Germline CDR1 WSHSY, CDR2 SAAADI. The CDR3 covers 12 residues. CDR3 coding DNA: TGTGCCAGCAGTTTGTCCACCTACGAGCAGTACTTC. Residues: CASSLSTYEQYF.

The chain joins TRBV20-1 to TRBJ1-2, with no clear D. Germline CDR1 and CDR2: DFQATT and SNEGSKA (reference sequence). Trimming pared 0 bases from V and 5 bases from J, leaving 13 bases between. The CDR3 length is 14 residues. CDR3 sequence (DNA): TGCAGTGCTAGAGATTTGGAATCCCGTTATGGCTACACCTTC. Protein sequence: CSARDLESRYGYTF.

This clonotype was recorded at least ten times. CDR3 amino acids: CATSRDQGRNEKLFF. DNA of the CDR3: TGTGCCACCAGCAGAGATCAGGGGCGGAATGAAAAACTGTTTTTT. The chain links TRBV15 to TRBJ1-4, with a weak D call TRBD1 (6 bases). The CDR3 consists of 15 residues. CDR1 LNHNV and CDR2 YYDKDF come from the germline V gene (reference sequence). Trimming took 0 bases from V and 5 from J, leaving 10 bases between them.

This clonotype was counted at least ten times. The genes are TRBV10-2 and TRBJ1-5; possible D gene TRBD1, 5 bases. From germline, CDR1 is WSHSY and CDR2 SAAADI. The V gene lost 6 bases and the J gene lost 9 bases, with 12 bases spanning the gap. The CDR3 is made up of 12 amino acids. In DNA, the CDR3 is TGCGCCAGCAGGGACACCTTGGGGCCCCAGCATTTT. The encoded protein is CASRDTLGPQHF.

This clonotype was recorded at least ten times. The rearrangement joins TRBV6-5 to TRBJ1-5; D not resolved. CDR3 length equals 14 residues. V was shortened by 2 bases and J by 3 bases, with 8 bases between the two germline ends. The germline gives CDR1 MNHEY, CDR2 SVGAGI. In DNA form, the CDR3 reads TGTGCCAGCAGTTACGATCCCTCCAATCAGCCCCAGCATTTT. Amino acids: CASSYDPSNQPQHF.

This clonotype has ten or more counts. The chain employs TRBV29-1 and TRBJ2-5; tentatively, D is TRBD2 (7 bases). The CDR3 is 14 amino acids. Germline V gives CDR1 SQVTM, CDR2 ANQGSEA. V lost 0 bases, J lost 4 bases, and 12 bases lay in between. The CDR3 coding sequence is TGCAGCGTTGAAGATCAGGGGAGGGGAGAGACCCAGTACTTC. Encoded protein: CSVEDQGRGETQYF.

This clonotype was seen more than once but under ten times. The V gene is TRBV20-1, the J gene TRBJ1-4; D not certain. The V and J ends lost 5 bases and 4 bases respectively, with 5 bases between them. Germline V CDR1 and CDR2: DFQATT, SNEGSKA (reference sequence). This CDR3 is 11 amino acids long. As DNA, the CDR3 is TGCAGTGCTTCCGTTAATGAAAAACTGTTTTTT. As protein: CSASVNEKLFF.

This clonotype was found a few times. This sequence joins TRBV7-2 and TRBJ1-5; no definite D call. This CDR3 is 16 amino acids long. From germline, CDR1 is SGHTA and CDR2 FQGNSA. Trimming shortened V by 1 base and J by 3 bases, and 13 bases separated the two germline ends. The CDR3 here is CASSLEARRANQPQHF. CDR3 DNA sequence: TGTGCCAGCAGCTTAGAGGCCAGGAGGGCCAATCAGCCCCAGCATTTT.

The chain carries TRBV7-6 and TRBJ1-2; TRBD1 matches 10 bases. This CDR3 spans 15 amino acids. CDR1 is SGHVS, CDR2 FNYEAQ, per germline. The trim removed 1 base at V and 7 bases at J, leaving 6 bases unmatched. DNA of the CDR3: TGTGCCAGCAGCTTAGATCCGGGACAGGGGTTTGGCTACACCTTC. Its translation is CASSLDPGQGFGYTF.

This clonotype has a single count. The rearrangement links TRBV5-5 to TRBJ2-5; a possible D gene is TRBD1 (6 bases). The CDR3 length is 15 residues. Looked up from germline, CDR1 is SGHKS and CDR2 is YYEKEE (reference sequence). V was pared by 4 bases and J by 2 bases, with 15 bases between. For the CDR3, the DNA is TGTGCCAGCAGCATAGATTCGGGACAACAAGAGACCCAGTACTTC. This gives the protein CASSIDSGQQETQYF.

This CDR3 is CASSVRPRPGTGGPTSGANVLTF. The CDR3 region has the DNA TGTGCCAGCAGCGTACGCCCCCGACCAGGGACAGGGGGCCCAACCTCTGGGGCCAACGTCCTGACTTTC. This chain links TRBV9 with TRBJ2-6, with 12 bases matching TRBD1. The V and J ends lost 1 base and 0 bases, in that order; junction bases with no gene match: 17. The CDR3 runs to 23 residues. Germline CDR1 is SGDLS and CDR2 is YYNGEE. The full variable domain, rest sourced from reference TRBV9 and TRBJ2-6, is DSGVTQTPKHLITATGQRVTLRCSPRSGDLSVYWYQQSLDQGLQFLIQYYNGEERAKGNILERFSAQQFPDLHSELNLSSLELGDSALYFCASSVRPRPGTGGPTSGANVLTFGAGSRLTVL.

This clonotype showed up just a few times. The V and J genes are TRBV20-1 and TRBJ2-7; 9 bases align to TRBD1. CDR3 size: 13 residues. Germline lookup yields CDR1 DFQATT and CDR2 SNEGSKA (reference sequence). V gave up 4 bases and J gave up 5 bases; unmatched junction bases: 6. As DNA, the CDR3 is TGCAGTGCTAATCGACAGGGGGGCGACGAGCAGTACTTC. It is translated as CSANRQGGDEQYF.